This T cell receptor beta chain was recovered during a study of OX40 agonist ivuxolimab in advanced cancers. Germline-derived CDR1 and CDR2 are SGHKS and YYEKEE (reference sequence). The CDR3 has 14 amino acids. The V gene end was trimmed by 4 bases and the J gene end by 6 bases; junction bases not matched to a gene: 8. Some clones are missing from TCRdb's copy, which holds only in-frame ones; the method was immunoSEQ multiplex PCR. The sample lists under 65,000 clones, 80% to 90% occurring once. The chain recombines TRBV5-5 with TRBJ2-7, with 9 bases lining up with TRBD2. Sequenced here: CD4+ or CD8+ T cells sorted from blood, sampled in a trial of the OX40 agonist ivuxolimab. This receptor was obtained from an adult with an advanced solid tumor such as melanoma, head and neck, liver or kidney cancer. In nucleotides, the CDR3 is TGTGCCAGCAGCCTCGCGGGAGGGGGCTTCGAGCAGTACTTC. This codes for CASSLAGGGFEQYF. Using reference TRBV5-5 and TRBJ2-7 for the parts outside the CDR3, the full variable domain is DAGVTQSPTHLIKTRGQQVTLRCSPISGHKSVSWYQQVLGQGPQFIFQYYEKEERGRGNFPDRFSARQFPNYSSELNVNALLLGDSALYLCASSLAGGGFEQYFGPGTRLTVT.